The TCR beta chain described here comes from a study of naive and memory T cell subsets. Treatment given: skin biopsy from PPD injection site in Mantoux-positive individual. The library had UMIs added by 3' ligation of an oligonucleotide to TCR cDNA. Biopsied sites were PPD injections in people with a positive Mantoux test. Ligated cDNA underwent four rounds of PCR with nested alpha and beta constant region primers and SP2. TCRdb re-called the UMI-ligation and nested PCR reads with MiXCR, one entry per CDR3 protein. The repertoire consists of tens of thousands of distinct CDR3 sequences, with 6.5% to 8% occurring once and the leading ten covering about 3.1%. The ends lost 4 bases at V and 9 bases at J; junction bases unmatched: 19. CDR1 and CDR2 (germline): KGHDR, SFDVKD. This CDR3 contains 17 residues. There are many counts of this clonotype. Its matching antigen is unknown. The study, taken as a whole, reports: Higher TCR numbers at tuberculin sites reflect T cell infiltration, per interpretation.

The sequence came from an adult in good health. The chain joins TRBV24-1 to TRBJ1-2, with TRBD1 matching over 7 bases. Source: skin, taken from a tuberculin skin test site. This chain's CDR3 is CATSDSDRERKPGSYTF. CDR3 in DNA: TGTGCCACCAGTGACTCAGACAGGGAGAGGAAACCTGGAAGCTACACCTTC.